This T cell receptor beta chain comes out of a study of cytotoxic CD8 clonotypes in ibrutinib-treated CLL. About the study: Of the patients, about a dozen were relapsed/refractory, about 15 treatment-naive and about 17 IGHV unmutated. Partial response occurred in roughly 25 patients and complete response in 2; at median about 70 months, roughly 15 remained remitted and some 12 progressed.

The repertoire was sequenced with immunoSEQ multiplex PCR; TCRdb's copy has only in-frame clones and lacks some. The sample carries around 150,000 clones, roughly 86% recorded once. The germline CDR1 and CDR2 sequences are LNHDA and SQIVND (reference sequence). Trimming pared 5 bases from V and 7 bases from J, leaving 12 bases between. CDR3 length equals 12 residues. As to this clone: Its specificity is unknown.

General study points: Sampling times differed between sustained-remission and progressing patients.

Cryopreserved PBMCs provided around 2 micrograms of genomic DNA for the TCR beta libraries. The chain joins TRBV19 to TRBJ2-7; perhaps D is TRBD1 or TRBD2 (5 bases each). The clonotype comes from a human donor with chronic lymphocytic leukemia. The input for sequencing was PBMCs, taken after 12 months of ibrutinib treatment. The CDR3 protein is CASSPDGAEQYF. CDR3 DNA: TGTGCCAGTAGTCCAGACGGGGCGGAGCAGTACTTC.